This T cell receptor beta chain comes out of a study of T cell changes during pregnancy in multiple sclerosis. In germline, CDR1 is MNHNS, CDR2 SASEGT. The CDR3 has 14 amino acids. V shed 10 bases, J shed 5 bases, and the junction held 10 bases outside the gene matches. This clone is a singleton in its sample. Assay: immunoSEQ multiplex PCR; the TCRdb copy retains only in-frame clones and omits some. The sample carries 85,000 to 100,000 clones, approximately 92% recorded once. This sequence joins TRBV6-1 and TRBJ2-3; 9 bases line up with TRBD2. The TCR was taken from a female donor with multiple sclerosis, enrolled in a pregnancy study. The source was peripheral blood, collected in the first trimester of pregnancy. CDR3 in DNA: TGTGCCACTAAGGAGGCGGGAGGGGGAGATACGCAGTATTTT. Translating it yields CATKEAGGGDTQYF.